This TCR beta chain was found in a study of blood T cell repertoires in COVID-19. Clones were read by immunoSEQ multiplex PCR, and TCRdb kept only the in-frame ones, dropping some. The table lists hundreds of thousands of clones, about nine tenths of them singletons. Germline loops: CDR1 LGHDT, CDR2 YNNKEL (reference sequence). Trimming took off 1 base at V and 5 bases at J, with 9 bases between the two ends. This CDR3 comprises 14 residues. The rearrangement joins TRBV3-1 (or the pseudogene TRBV3-2) to TRBJ2-1; D possibly corresponds to TRBD2 (5 bases). The sequence derives from a woman aged 25 to 39 with active or convalescent COVID-19. Sequenced sample: peripheral blood. This CDR3 is CASSQVGGNNEQFF. The CDR3 DNA follows: TGTGCCAGCAGCCAAGTAGGAGGAAACAATGAGCAGTTCTTC.